This TCR beta chain was documented in a study of a mutant IDH1 vaccine in newly diagnosed glioma. In the study overall: Treated patients showed a male proportion of around 62%, a female proportion of 37.5%, and a mean age of approximately 40 years. Pretreatment consisted of radiotherapy, temozolomide, or both, with most receiving both.

Time point indicated: week 47, end of study. The vaccine gave 300 ug of a 20-mer mutant IDH1 peptide subcutaneously per dose. In weeks 1, 3, 5, 7, 11, 15, 19 and 23, patients were immunized, eight times in all. Generated by immunoSEQ multiplex PCR, the TCRdb table keeps only in-frame clones and is missing some. The data show tens of thousands of clones, 83% seen once. This CDR3 has 14 amino acids. Looked up from germline, CDR1 is SNHLY and CDR2 is FYNNEI. A note on this clone: Antigen unknown.

The receptor's source is a man aged 25-45 years with glioma. Specimen: PBMCs, collected from a glioma patient whose treatment included an IDH1 peptide vaccine. The rearrangement links TRBV2 to TRBJ1-4, with 7 bases fitting TRBD1. CDR3: CTSGRGRTNEKLFF. In nucleotides, the CDR3 is TGTACCTCAGGAAGGGGGCGAACCAATGAAAAACTGTTTTTT.